This T cell receptor beta chain was retrieved from a study of T cell repertoires in cytomegalovirus infection. This clonotype has more than one count but fewer than ten. TCRdb processed the reads anew with MiXCR; each CDR3 protein has one entry. The sample consists of 250,000 or so distinct CDR3 sequences, about 15% of them appearing once. The CDR3 has 13 amino acids. V was clipped by 6 bases and J by 3 bases; unmatched bases: 3. CDR1 DFQATT and CDR2 SNEGSKA come from the germline V gene (reference sequence). This rearrangement joins TRBV20-1 to TRBJ2-7, with TRBD2 matching over 12 bases. Sequenced sample: CD8+ T cells from PBMCs. The receptor's source is a human donor in good health (CMV status not recorded). Some clones in this sample may be carry-over from other donors' samples. The CDR3 sequence: CSAPSGGVYEQYF. The CDR3 coding sequence is TGCAGTGCCCCTAGCGGGGGGGTCTACGAGCAGTACTTC.